This passage covers 8 T cell receptor beta chains from one sample sequenced in a study of T cell responses to AZD1222 COVID-19 vaccine. Only in-frame clones appear in the TCRdb table, and some are missing; sequencing was by immunoSEQ multiplex PCR. This sample has some 200,000 clones, with 85% to 95% found just once. This specimen was peripheral blood, taken 28 days after the second AZD1222 dose. The receptor source for this set is an adult who received the AZD1222 COVID-19 vaccine.

This rearrangement joins TRBV5-1 to TRBJ2-2; D is perhaps TRBD1 (6 bases). V was shortened by 1 base and J by 5 bases, with 9 bases between the two germline ends. The CDR3 is made up of 14 amino acids. Germline V gene lookup returns CDR1 SGHRS and CDR2 YFSETQ. Here the CDR3 reads CASSLWQGTGELFF. The CDR3 DNA reads TGCGCCAGCAGCTTGTGGCAGGGGACCGGGGAGCTGTTTTTT.

The chain is built from TRBV12-3 or TRBV12-4 and TRBJ1-2; D might be TRBD1 (6 bases). Trimming cost V 3 bases and J 7 bases, with 9 bases left between them. The CDR3 covers 12 residues. The CDR3 bases are TGTGCCAGCAGTTTCCCCAGGGGTGGCTACACCTTC. Protein: CASSFPRGGYTF.

The chain links TRBV29-1 to TRBJ2-7; 9 bases fit TRBD2. After removal of 4 bases from V and 7 bases from J, the junction contained 8 bases not matched to a gene. The germline V gene has CDR1 SQVTM and CDR2 ANQGSEA. The CDR3 runs 13 residues. This CDR3 is CSVAPWTSAEQYF. CDR3 sequence (DNA): TGCAGCGTTGCCCCCTGGACTAGCGCGGAGCAGTACTTC.

The rearrangement links TRBV11-1 to TRBJ1-1, with D unclear. Germline V gene lookup returns CDR1 SGHAT and CDR2 FQDESV (reference sequence). CDR3 length: 16 amino acids. V shed 1 base and J shed 0 bases, with 12 bases lying between them. The CDR3 reads CASSLVTGALNTEAFF. Here the CDR3 DNA reads TGTGCCAGCAGCTTAGTAACCGGTGCCCTGAACACTGAAGCTTTCTTT.

V gene TRBV19 combines with J gene TRBJ2-3, with 7 positions matching TRBD2. The CDR3 runs to 15 residues. The trim removed 3 bases at V and 6 bases at J, leaving 9 bases unmatched. Looked up from germline, CDR1 is LNHDA and CDR2 is SQIVND (reference sequence). The CDR3: CASSMRVGGSDTQYF. The CDR3 coding sequence is TGTGCCAGTAGTATGAGGGTGGGAGGGTCGGATACGCAGTATTTT.

The J gene is TRBJ2-2, the V gene TRBV10-3, with D possibly matching TRBD1 (7 bases). Germline assignment: CDR1 ENHRY and CDR2 SYGVKD. The CDR3 consists of 16 residues. Trimming left V 6 bases short and J 1 base short, with 15 bases between. The CDR3 nucleotides read TGTGCCATCAGGGCTAGACAGGGACTGAACACCGGGGAGCTGTTTTTT. Encoded protein: CAIRARQGLNTGELFF.

The V gene is TRBV19, the J gene TRBJ1-2; 10 bases fit TRBD1. Germline CDR1 and CDR2: LNHDA and SQIVND (reference sequence). The CDR3 has 17 amino acids. Unmatched junction bases numbered 10, after V lost 2 bases and J lost 4 bases. DNA for the CDR3: TGTGCCAGTAGTATAACTCGAGACAGGGGGCGAGTCTATGGCTACACCTTC. This translates into CASSITRDRGRVYGYTF.

V usage is TRBV6-5 and J usage is TRBJ1-1; a possible D gene is TRBD1 (6 bases). Germline V CDR1 and CDR2: MNHEY, SVGAGI. V lost 6 bases, J lost 8 bases, and 16 bases lay in between. The CDR3 length is 13 residues. For the CDR3, the DNA is TGTGCCAGCAGGGTACAGGGTGGAGGAGAAGCTTTCTTT. Its translation is CASRVQGGGEAFF.